What follows are 21 T cell receptor beta chains derived from one specimen sequenced in a study of T cell changes during pregnancy in multiple sclerosis. Assay: immunoSEQ multiplex PCR; the TCRdb copy retains only in-frame clones and omits some. This table holds some 29,000 clones, 91% found once. The sequenced sample was CD8+ T cells from peripheral blood mononuclear cells, obtained in the second trimester of pregnancy. The receptors come from a female donor in good health, enrolled as a control in a pregnancy study.

This clone was seen just once. V usage is TRBV7-9 and J usage is TRBJ1-2; weak D call: TRBD1 (5 bases). Germline V gene data show CDR1 as SEHNR and CDR2 as FQNEAQ (reference sequence). The ends were cut back, 5 bases at V and 5 bases at J, with 21 bases in the middle. The CDR3 runs 16 residues. DNA of the CDR3: TGTGCCAGCAGCACTTTCGTTGGCGGGACCAGGTATGGCTACACCTTC. Protein sequence: CASSTFVGGTRYGYTF.

In its sample, this clone was seen once. The V gene is TRBV7-3, the J gene TRBJ2-1; maybe TRBD2 (5 bases). The CDR3 consists of 14 residues. The V gene's germline CDR1 is SGHTA and CDR2 FQGTGA. V lost 5 bases, J lost 5 bases, and 13 bases lay in between. The CDR3 DNA reads as TGTGCCAGCAGCCCGACTACATTCAACAATGAGCAGTTCTTC. Amino acids: CASSPTTFNNEQFF.

This sequence joins TRBV27 and TRBJ1-2; no clear D. Trimming took off 7 bases at V and 6 bases at J, with 21 bases between the two ends. Looked up from germline, CDR1 is MNHEY and CDR2 is SMNVEV (reference sequence). CDR3 length equals 15 residues. CDR3 residues: CASTQSYGDLDGYTF. In nucleotides, the CDR3 is TGTGCCAGCACCCAATCGTACGGGGATTTGGATGGCTACACCTTC.

With respect to this clone: At one end the junction does not follow the germline gene, possibly because of a read error. The chain links TRBV10-3 to TRBJ2-5, with TRBD2 identical over 11 bases. The CDR3 is 17 residues long. Germline V gene sequence: CDR1 ENHRY, CDR2 SYGVKD. CDR3 nucleotides: TGTGCCATCAGTGAGTCAGCGACTAGCGGGGACCAAGGGACCCAGTACTTC. It yields the protein CAISESATSGDQGTQYF.

This clone is a singleton in its sample. The CDR3 here is CASRGIRDRGNETQYF. For the CDR3, the DNA is TGTGCCAGCAGGGGGATAAGGGACAGGGGTAATGAGACCCAGTACTTC. J is TRBJ2-5 and V is TRBV27; 10 bases match TRBD1. Germline CDR1 and CDR2: MNHEY and SMNVEV (reference sequence). CDR3 length: 16 residues. V shed 6 bases, J shed 5 bases, and the junction held 12 bases outside the gene matches.

The V and J genes are TRBV7-9 and TRBJ2-2, with 7 bases lining up with TRBD1. Looked up from germline, CDR1 is SEHNR and CDR2 is FQNEAQ (reference sequence). V trimming: 3 bases; J trimming: 2 bases; junction bases outside the gene matches: 3. The CDR3 length is 15 residues. Written as DNA, the CDR3 is TGTGCCAGCAGCTTGGGGGACAGTAACACCGGGGAGCTGTTTTTT. Amino acids: CASSLGDSNTGELFF.

The chain recombines TRBV27 with TRBJ2-3, with 12 bases identical to TRBD2. The CDR3 loop spans 15 amino acids. The ends lost 6 bases at V and 0 bases at J; junction bases unmatched: 1. Germline CDR1 reads MNHEY; CDR2 reads SMNVEV (reference sequence). The CDR3 nucleotides read TGTGCCAGCAGACTAGCGGGGGGAAGCACAGATACGCAGTATTTT. It is translated as CASRLAGGSTDTQYF.

V gene TRBV7-6 combines with J gene TRBJ2-7, with 11 bases matching TRBD1. Germline loops: CDR1 SGHVS, CDR2 FNYEAQ. The CDR3 is 15 residues long. Trimming cost V 5 bases and J 3 bases; bases outside gene matches: 6. The DNA for the CDR3 is TGTGCCAGCAGCCCTGGGACAGGGGGGGGCTACGAGCAGTACTTC. Translation gives CASSPGTGGGYEQYF.

This clone was seen only once. The identical CDR3 is also encoded by other nucleotide sequences in the sample. This chain links TRBV30 with TRBJ2-7, with D possibly matching TRBD1 (6 bases). Trimming removed 0 bases from V and 0 bases from J, with 6 bases in between. Per germline, CDR1 GTSNPN and CDR2 SVGIG (reference sequence). The CDR3 contains 13 residues. Here the CDR3 reads CAWSVGGSYEQYF. CDR3 sequence (DNA): TGTGCCTGGAGTGTAGGGGGCTCCTACGAGCAGTACTTC.

This chain joins TRBV6-1 and TRBJ1-1, with 8 bases aligning to TRBD1. CDR3 length: 16 residues. The germline V gene has CDR1 MNHNS and CDR2 SASEGT. The ends lost 0 bases at V and 0 bases at J; junction bases unmatched: 3. The CDR3 reads CASSEADRALNTEAFF. In DNA, the CDR3 is TGTGCCAGCAGTGAAGCGGACAGGGCCTTGAACACTGAAGCTTTCTTT.

This sequence joins TRBV19 and TRBJ2-7, with D possibly TRBD1 on 6 matching bases. V lost 7 bases and J lost 5, with 18 bases in between. The CDR3 is made up of 14 amino acids. The germline V gene has CDR1 LNHDA and CDR2 SQIVND (reference sequence). The CDR3 protein is CASIDPDRSHEQYF. CDR3 bases: TGTGCCAGTATCGACCCCGACAGGAGCCACGAGCAGTACTTC.

The chain has TRBV25-1 and TRBJ2-7; 7 bases agree with TRBD1. Germline V lookup: CDR1 MGHDK, CDR2 SYGVNS. Germline trimming cut 6 bases from V and 2 bases from J; bases unmatched to any gene: 4. The CDR3 covers 13 residues. The CDR3 DNA reads TGTGCCAGCAGAGGGGACAGTACCTACGAGCAGTACTTC. Residues: CASRGDSTYEQYF.

This clone is medium-sized. The J gene is TRBJ2-7, the V gene TRBV4-1; TRBD1 aligns across 7 bases. With 0 bases clipped from V and 4 bases from J, the junction kept 6 bases outside the gene matches. This CDR3 is built from 15 residues. Germline V lookup: CDR1 MGHRA, CDR2 YSYEKL. Written as DNA, the CDR3 is TGCGCCAGCAGCCAAGACCGGGACAGTTTTTACGAGCAGTACTTC. Protein product: CASSQDRDSFYEQYF.

The rearrangement joins TRBV9 to TRBJ2-3; 8 bases are a match to TRBD2. Germline V gene data show CDR1 as SGDLS and CDR2 as YYNGEE. Trimming took 3 bases from V and 10 from J; bases not matched to a gene: 19. The CDR3 is made up of 17 amino acids. As DNA, the CDR3 is TGTGCCAGCAGCGCGCCGACTAGCGACTCTGGGGATATCGCGCAGTATTTT. It yields the protein CASSAPTSDSGDIAQYF. Full variable domain (remainder filled in from reference TRBV9 and TRBJ2-3): DSGVTQTPKHLITATGQRVTLRCSPRSGDLSVYWYQQSLDQGLQFLIQYYNGEERAKGNILERFSAQQFPDLHSELNLSSLELGDSALYFCASSAPTSDSGDIAQYFGPGTRLTVL.

The V gene is TRBV11-2, the J gene TRBJ1-1, with 7 bases lining up with TRBD1. CDR1 is SGHAT and CDR2 is FQNNGV in the germline V gene. The CDR3 loop spans 15 amino acids. V was clipped by 5 bases and J by 1 base; unmatched bases: 7. Here the CDR3 reads CASSPATGKNTEAFF. In nucleotides, the CDR3 is TGTGCCAGCAGCCCAGCGACAGGGAAGAACACTGAAGCTTTCTTT. Full variable domain (outside the CDR3, taken from reference TRBV11-2 and TRBJ1-1): EAGVAQSPRYKIIEKRQSVAFWCNPISGHATLYWYQQILGQGPKLLIQFQNNGVVDDSQLPKDRFSAERLKGVDSTLKIQPAKLEDSAVYLCASSPATGKNTEAFFGQGTRLTVV.

The chain employs TRBV5-6 and TRBJ2-7; no reliable D call. The germline CDR1 and CDR2 sequences are SGHDT and YYEEEE. This CDR3 is 15 amino acids long. The V and J ends lost 1 base and 0 bases respectively, with 11 bases between them. The CDR3 DNA reads TGTGCCAGCAGCTTGATGTCACTTACCTCCTACGAGCAGTACTTC. Amino acids: CASSLMSLTSYEQYF.

The chain combines TRBV5-5 with TRBJ2-1, with a weak D call TRBD1 (6 bases). This CDR3 is 14 amino acids long. Germline V gene sequence: CDR1 SGHKS, CDR2 YYEKEE (reference sequence). V was pared by 1 base and J by 3 bases, with 8 bases between. CDR3: CASSLPGDYNEQFF. The CDR3, as DNA: TGTGCCAGCAGCTTGCCAGGGGACTACAATGAGCAGTTCTTC.

V usage is TRBV9 and J usage is TRBJ2-1; maybe TRBD2 (5 bases). The CDR3 sequence is 14 residues long. The V end was cut by 0 bases, the J end by 8 bases, with 12 bases between. The germline CDR1 and CDR2 sequences are SGDLS and YYNGEE. This CDR3 is CASSVALVYDEQFF. CDR3 sequence (DNA): TGTGCCAGCAGCGTAGCACTAGTTTACGATGAGCAGTTCTTC.

A single count supports this clone. The chain recombines TRBV27 with TRBJ1-1; TRBD1 matches at 8 bases. In germline, CDR1 is MNHEY, CDR2 SMNVEV (reference sequence). The CDR3 has 14 residues. Trimming took 5 bases from V and 1 from J; bases not matched to a gene: 3. The CDR3 reads CASSGGQANTEAFF. In DNA, the CDR3 is TGTGCCAGCAGTGGGGGACAGGCGAACACTGAAGCTTTCTTT.

J is TRBJ2-4 and V is TRBV6-1, with 7 bases identical to TRBD1. Trimming removed 8 bases from V and 2 bases from J; junction bases left unmatched: 3. Germline V gene sequence: CDR1 MNHNS, CDR2 SASEGT. The CDR3 totals 13 residues. CDR3 region: CASVGQPKNIQYF. DNA of the CDR3: TGTGCCAGCGTGGGACAGCCCAAAAACATTCAGTACTTC.

This chain uses TRBV19 with TRBJ1-2; TRBD1 is a possible D gene (6 bases). Trimming took 7 bases from V and 4 from J, leaving 22 bases between them. The germline CDR1 and CDR2 sequences are LNHDA and SQIVND (reference sequence). CDR3 length equals 16 residues. CDR3 nucleotide sequence: TGTGCCAGTACTCCCGGGACACTACATCCCCTCTATGGCTACACCTTC. The encoded protein is CASTPGTLHPLYGYTF.